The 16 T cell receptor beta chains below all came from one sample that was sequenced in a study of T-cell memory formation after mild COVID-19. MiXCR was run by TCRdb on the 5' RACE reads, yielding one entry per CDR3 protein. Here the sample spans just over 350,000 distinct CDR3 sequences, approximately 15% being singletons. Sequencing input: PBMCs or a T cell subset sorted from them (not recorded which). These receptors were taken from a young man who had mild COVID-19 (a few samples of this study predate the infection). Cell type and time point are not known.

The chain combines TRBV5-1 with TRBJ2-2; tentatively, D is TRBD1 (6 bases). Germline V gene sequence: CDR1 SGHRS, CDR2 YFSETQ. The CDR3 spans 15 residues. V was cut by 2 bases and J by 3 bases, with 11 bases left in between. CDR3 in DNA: TGCGCCAGCAGCTTAACAGGGTGGGACACCGGGGAGCTGTTTTTT. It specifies CASSLTGWDTGELFF. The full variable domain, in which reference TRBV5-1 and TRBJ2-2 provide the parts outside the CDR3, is KAGVTQTPRYLIKTRGQQVTLSCSPISGHRSVSWYQQTPGQGLQFLFEYFSETQRNKGNFPGRFSGRQFSNSRSEMNVSTLELGDSALYLCASSLTGWDTGELFFGEGSRLTVL.

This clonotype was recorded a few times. In DNA form, the CDR3 reads TGTGCCACCAGCAGGATAGAGGGCTGGACTGAAGCTTTCTTT. It specifies CATSRIEGWTEAFF. This rearrangement joins TRBV15 to TRBJ1-1; D not resolved. Germline V gene sequence: CDR1 LNHNV, CDR2 YYDKDF (reference sequence). This CDR3 comprises 14 residues. V shed 3 bases and J shed 5 bases, with 13 bases lying between them.

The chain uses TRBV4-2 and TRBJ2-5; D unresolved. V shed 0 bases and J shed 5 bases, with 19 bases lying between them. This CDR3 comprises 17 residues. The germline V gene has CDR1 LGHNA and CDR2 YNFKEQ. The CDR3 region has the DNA TGTGCCAGCAGCCAAGATTCCTCGCGTGGGGTTCGCGAGACCCAGTACTTC. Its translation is CASSQDSSRGVRETQYF.

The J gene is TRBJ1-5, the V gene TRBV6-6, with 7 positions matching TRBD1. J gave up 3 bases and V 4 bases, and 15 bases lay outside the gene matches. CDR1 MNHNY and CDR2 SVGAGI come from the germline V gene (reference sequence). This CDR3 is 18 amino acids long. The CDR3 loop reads CASSSPGGGRANNQPQHF. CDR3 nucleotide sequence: TGTGCCAGCAGTTCCCCAGGGGGGGGCAGGGCGAACAATCAGCCCCAGCATTTT.

CDR3 sequence: CASGQGETQYF. As DNA, the CDR3 is TGTGCCAGTGGACAGGGTGAGACCCAGTACTTC. The chain couples TRBV6-5 to TRBJ2-5, with 8 bases that match TRBD1. V lost 9 bases to trimming and J lost 5 bases; unmatched junction nucleotides: 2. The CDR3 extends over 11 amino acids. Germline CDR1 reads MNHEY; CDR2 reads SVGAGI.

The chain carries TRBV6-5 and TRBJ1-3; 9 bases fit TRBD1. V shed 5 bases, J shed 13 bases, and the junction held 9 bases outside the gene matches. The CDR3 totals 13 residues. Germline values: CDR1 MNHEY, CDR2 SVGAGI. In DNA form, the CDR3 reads TGTGCCAGCAGTACCCGGGACAGGGAGCCAATATATTTT. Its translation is CASSTRDREPIYF.

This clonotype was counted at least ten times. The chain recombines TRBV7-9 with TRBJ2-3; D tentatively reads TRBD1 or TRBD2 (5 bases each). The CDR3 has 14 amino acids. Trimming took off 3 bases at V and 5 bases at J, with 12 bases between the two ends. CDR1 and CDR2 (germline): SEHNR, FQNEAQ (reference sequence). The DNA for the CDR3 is TGTGCCAGCAGCTTCGGGACCTGGAGAGATACGCAGTATTTT. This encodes CASSFGTWRDTQYF.

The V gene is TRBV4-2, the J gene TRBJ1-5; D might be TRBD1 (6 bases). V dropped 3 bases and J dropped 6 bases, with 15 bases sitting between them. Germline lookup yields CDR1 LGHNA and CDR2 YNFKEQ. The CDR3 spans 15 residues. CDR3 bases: TGTGCCAGCAGCCAGACGGGGGGCTGGGGTCAGCCCCAGCATTTT. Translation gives CASSQTGGWGQPQHF.

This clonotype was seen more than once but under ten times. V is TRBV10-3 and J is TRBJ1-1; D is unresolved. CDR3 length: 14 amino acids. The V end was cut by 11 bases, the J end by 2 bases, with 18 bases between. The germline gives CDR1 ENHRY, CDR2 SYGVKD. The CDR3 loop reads CAHHFRRLNTEAFF. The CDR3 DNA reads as TGTGCCCACCACTTCCGACGGTTAAACACTGAAGCTTTCTTT.

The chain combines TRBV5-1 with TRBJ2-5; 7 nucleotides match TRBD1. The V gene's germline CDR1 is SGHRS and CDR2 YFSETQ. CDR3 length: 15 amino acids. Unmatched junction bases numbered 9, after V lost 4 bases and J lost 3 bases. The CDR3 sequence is CASSTSTGVKETQYF. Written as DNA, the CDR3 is TGCGCCAGCAGCACCTCCACAGGGGTTAAAGAGACCCAGTACTTC.

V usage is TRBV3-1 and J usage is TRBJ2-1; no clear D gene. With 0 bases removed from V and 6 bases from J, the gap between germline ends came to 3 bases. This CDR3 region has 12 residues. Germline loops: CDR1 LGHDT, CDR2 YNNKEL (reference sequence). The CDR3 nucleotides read TGTGCCAGCAGCCAAGACAGCAATGAGCAGTTCTTC. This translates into CASSQDSNEQFF.

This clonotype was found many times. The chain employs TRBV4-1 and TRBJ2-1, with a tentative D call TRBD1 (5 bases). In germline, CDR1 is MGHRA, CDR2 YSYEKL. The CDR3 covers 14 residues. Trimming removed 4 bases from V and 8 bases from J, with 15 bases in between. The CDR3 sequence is CASSPTWGRDEQFF. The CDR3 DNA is TGCGCCAGCAGCCCCACTTGGGGCCGGGATGAGCAGTTCTTC.

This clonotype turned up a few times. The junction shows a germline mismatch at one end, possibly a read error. The CDR3 loop reads CASSSGRGPNSPLHF. CDR3 DNA sequence: TGTGCGAGCAGCTCCGGGCGGGGACCCAATTCACCCCTCCACTTT. J is TRBJ1-6 and V is TRBV7-6; a weak D match, TRBD1 (5 bases). This CDR3 is built from 15 residues. CDR1 and CDR2 (germline): SGHVS, FNYEAQ. Full variable domain (outside the CDR3, taken from reference TRBV7-6 and TRBJ1-6): GAGVSQSPRYKVTKRGQDVALRCDPISGHVSLYWYRQALGQGPEFLTYFNYEAQQDKSGLPNDRFSAERPEGSISTLTIQRTEQRDSAMYRCASSSGRGPNSPLHFGNGTRLTVT.

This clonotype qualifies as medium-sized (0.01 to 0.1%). CDR3 amino acids: CASSPQRGGRDTQYF. The CDR3 nucleotides are TGTGCCAGCAGCCCCCAGCGGGGGGGCCGTGATACGCAGTATTTT. The chain carries TRBV7-8 and TRBJ2-3; 10 nucleotides align to TRBD2. Germline assignment: CDR1 SGHVS and CDR2 FQNEAQ. V lost 5 bases and J lost 6; bases outside the gene matches: 8. CDR3 size: 15 residues.

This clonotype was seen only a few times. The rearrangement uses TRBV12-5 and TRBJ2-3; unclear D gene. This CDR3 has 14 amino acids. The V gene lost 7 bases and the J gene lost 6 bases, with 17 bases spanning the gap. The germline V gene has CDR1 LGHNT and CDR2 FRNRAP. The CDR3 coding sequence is TGTGCTAGTGCCTCCAGGCCTAATCGGGATACGCAGTATTTT. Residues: CASASRPNRDTQYF. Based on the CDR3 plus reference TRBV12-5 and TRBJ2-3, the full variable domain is DARVTQTPRHKVTEMGQEVTMRCQPILGHNTVFWYRQTMMQGLELLAYFRNRAPLDDSGMPKDRFSAEMPDATLATLKIQPSEPRDSAVYFCASASRPNRDTQYFGPGTRLTVL.

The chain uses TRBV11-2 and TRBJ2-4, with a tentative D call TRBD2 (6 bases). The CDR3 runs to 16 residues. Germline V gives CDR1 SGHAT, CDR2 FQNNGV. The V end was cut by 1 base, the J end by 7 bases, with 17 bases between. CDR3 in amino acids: CASSLVPGGKNNIQYF. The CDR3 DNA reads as TGTGCCAGCAGCTTAGTCCCCGGGGGTAAAAACAACATTCAGTACTTC.